The 2 T cell receptor beta chains in this list originate from one sample, sequenced in a study of regulatory T cells in long-lasting Graves disease. Arm-PCR with iRepertoire HTBI primers amplified the CDR3 regions for these TCR beta libraries. TCRdb used MiXCR to reprocess the multiplex PCR reads, holding one entry per CDR3 protein. This sample has 550,000 to 700,000 distinct CDR3 sequences, with roughly 16% found just once. As to time point: newly diagnosed GD, antithyroid drugs for less than 3 months. The TCR library used RNA extracted from PBMCs. The same sample was also used in a study of T cells in Graves' hyperthyroidism and ophthalmopathy.

This sample comprised peripheral blood mononuclear cells (PBMCs), obtained at new diagnosis, from a patient treated with antithyroid drugs. All receptors come from a man aged 18 to 30 with Graves disease.

This clonotype appeared many times. The rearrangement uses TRBV28 and TRBJ2-5; D is unresolved. The germline V gene encodes CDR1 MDHEN and CDR2 SYDVKM. V was shortened by 0 bases and J by 4 bases, with 9 bases between the two germline ends. CDR3 size: 14 residues. For the CDR3, the DNA is TGTGCCAGCAGTTTATGGAAGGGTAGAGAGACCCAGTACTTC. The encoded protein is CASSLWKGRETQYF.

This clonotype has just a few counts. This chain links TRBV6-2 or TRBV6-3 with TRBJ2-1; the match to TRBD2 covers 11 bases. Germline CDR1 MNHEY, CDR2 SVGEGT. This CDR3 is built from 13 residues. V shed 5 bases, J shed 9 bases, and the junction held 3 bases outside the gene matches. As DNA, the CDR3 is TGTGCCAGCAGTGGACTAGCGGGTCGTGAGCAGTTCTTC. Its translation is CASSGLAGREQFF.